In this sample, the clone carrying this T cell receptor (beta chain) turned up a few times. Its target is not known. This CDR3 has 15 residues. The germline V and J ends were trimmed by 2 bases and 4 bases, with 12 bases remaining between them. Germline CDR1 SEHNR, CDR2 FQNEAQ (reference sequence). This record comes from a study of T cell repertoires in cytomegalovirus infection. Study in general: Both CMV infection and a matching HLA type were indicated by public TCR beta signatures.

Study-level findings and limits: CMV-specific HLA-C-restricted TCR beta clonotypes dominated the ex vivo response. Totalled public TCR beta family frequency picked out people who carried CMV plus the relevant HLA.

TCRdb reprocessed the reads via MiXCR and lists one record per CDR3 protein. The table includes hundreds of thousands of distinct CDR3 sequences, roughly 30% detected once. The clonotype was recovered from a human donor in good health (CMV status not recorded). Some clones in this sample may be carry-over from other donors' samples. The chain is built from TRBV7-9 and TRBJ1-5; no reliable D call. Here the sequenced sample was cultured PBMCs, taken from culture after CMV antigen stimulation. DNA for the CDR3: TGTGCCAGCAGCTTACCTGGTCCAGGTAATCAGCCCCAGCATTTT. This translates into CASSLPGPGNQPQHF.